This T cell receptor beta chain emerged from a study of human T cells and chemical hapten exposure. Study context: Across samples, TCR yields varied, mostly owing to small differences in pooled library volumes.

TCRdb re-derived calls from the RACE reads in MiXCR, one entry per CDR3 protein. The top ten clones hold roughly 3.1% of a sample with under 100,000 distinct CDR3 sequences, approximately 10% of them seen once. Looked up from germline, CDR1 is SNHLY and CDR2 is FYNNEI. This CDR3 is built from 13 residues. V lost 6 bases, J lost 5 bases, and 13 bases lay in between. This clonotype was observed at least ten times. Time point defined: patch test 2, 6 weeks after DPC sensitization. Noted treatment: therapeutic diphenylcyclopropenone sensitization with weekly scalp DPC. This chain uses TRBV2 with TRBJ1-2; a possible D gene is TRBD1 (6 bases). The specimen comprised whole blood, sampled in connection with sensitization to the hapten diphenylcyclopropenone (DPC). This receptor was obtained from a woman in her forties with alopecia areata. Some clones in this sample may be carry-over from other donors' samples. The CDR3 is CASSYDQGYGYTF. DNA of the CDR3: TGTGCCAGCAGCTACGACCAGGGGTATGGCTACACCTTC.